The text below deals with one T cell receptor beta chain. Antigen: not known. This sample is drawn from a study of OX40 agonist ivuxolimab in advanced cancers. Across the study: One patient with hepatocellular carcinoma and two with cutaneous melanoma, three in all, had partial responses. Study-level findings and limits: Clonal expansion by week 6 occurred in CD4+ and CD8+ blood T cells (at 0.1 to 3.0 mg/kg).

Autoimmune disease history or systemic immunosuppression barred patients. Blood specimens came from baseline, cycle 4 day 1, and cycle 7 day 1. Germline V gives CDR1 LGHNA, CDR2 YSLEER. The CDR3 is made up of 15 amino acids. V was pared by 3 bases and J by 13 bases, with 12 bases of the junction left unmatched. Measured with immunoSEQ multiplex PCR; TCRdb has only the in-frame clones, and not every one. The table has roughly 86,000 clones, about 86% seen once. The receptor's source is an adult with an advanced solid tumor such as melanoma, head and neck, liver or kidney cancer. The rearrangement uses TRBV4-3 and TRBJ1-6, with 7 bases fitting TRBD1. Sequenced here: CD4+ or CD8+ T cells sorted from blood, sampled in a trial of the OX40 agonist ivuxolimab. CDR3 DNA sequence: TGCGCCAGCAGCCAGGACGACAGGGCAACGCGGCCCCTCCACTTT. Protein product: CASSQDDRATRPLHF.